This T cell receptor beta chain was profiled in a study of radiation and T cells in renal cell carcinoma. Documented time point: baseline pretreatment blood. Specified treatment: 15 Gy SBRT to primary tumor, nephrectomy 4 weeks later. General study results and limits: Without pretreatment biopsies, baseline tumor clonotype presence was undetermined.

The CDR3 runs to 14 residues. Germline V lookup: CDR1 LGHNA, CDR2 YNFKEQ. V was clipped by 4 bases and J by 1 base, with 10 bases between them. Assay: immunoSEQ multiplex PCR; the TCRdb copy retains only in-frame clones and omits some. This table holds around 46,000 clones, approximately 83% found once. Comment on this clone: Its antigen is unidentified.

J is TRBJ1-2 and V is TRBV4-2, with no clear D. This TCR came from a woman in her sixties or seventies with renal cell carcinoma. The sequencing used blood, collected from a patient whose treatment included radiotherapy and nephrectomy. The chain's CDR3 is CASSPLVDNYGYTF. The CDR3 DNA reads as TGTGCCAGCAGCCCATTAGTGGATAACTATGGCTACACCTTC.